One and the same sample provided the 16 T cell receptor beta chains below, sequenced in a study of lymphopenia after photon versus proton radiotherapy. The assay was immunoSEQ multiplex PCR, and TCRdb's table has in-frame clones only and misses some. The table lists 150,000 to 200,000 clones, 70% to 90% of them singletons. Sequences were derived from peripheral blood, sampled from a patient treated with photon-based radiotherapy. Receptors were obtained from a man over 45 with gastric cancer.

The V and J genes are TRBV7-9 and TRBJ1-2; no definite D call. Trimming cost V 4 bases and J 6 bases, with 9 bases left between them. Germline V gives CDR1 SEHNR, CDR2 FQNEAQ (reference sequence). The CDR3 spans 12 residues. This chain's CDR3 is CASSYGPDGYTF. The CDR3 DNA sequence: TGTGCCAGCAGCTACGGCCCGGATGGCTACACCTTC.

This clone was counted only a few times. V usage is TRBV20-1 and J usage is TRBJ2-1; D is unresolved. V was clipped by 5 bases and J by 10 bases, with 12 bases between them. Germline V gene data show CDR1 as DFQATT and CDR2 as SNEGSKA (reference sequence). The CDR3 runs 11 residues. The chain's CDR3 is CSALFSSEQFF. For the CDR3, the DNA is TGCAGTGCTTTATTTAGCAGCGAGCAGTTCTTC.

The rearrangement uses TRBV7-9 and TRBJ2-3; D remains ambiguous. In germline, CDR1 is SEHNR, CDR2 FQNEAQ (reference sequence). Trimming left V 2 bases short and J 5 bases short, with 11 bases between. This CDR3 contains 14 residues. In nucleotides, the CDR3 is TGTGCCAGCAGCTTACTCGGAGCAGTAGATACGCAGTATTTT. Protein: CASSLLGAVDTQYF.

This sequence joins TRBV7-9 and TRBJ1-2; D is possibly TRBD1 (5 bases). The CDR3 contains 13 residues. Germline loops: CDR1 SEHNR, CDR2 FQNEAQ (reference sequence). The germline V and J ends were trimmed by 5 bases and 8 bases, with 15 bases remaining between them. This CDR3 is CASSVDNRGGYTF. In DNA form, the CDR3 reads TGTGCCAGCAGCGTAGACAATAGGGGAGGCTACACCTTC.

The chain employs TRBV11-2 and TRBJ1-1; D possibly corresponds to TRBD1 (5 bases). Deletions cut 0 bases from V and 1 base from J, with 12 bases between. Germline V CDR1 and CDR2: SGHAT, FQNNGV. The CDR3 consists of 16 residues. The CDR3 loop is CASSLDRAGWNTEAFF. The DNA of the CDR3 is TGTGCCAGCAGCTTAGATCGGGCAGGGTGGAACACTGAAGCTTTCTTT. Complete variable domain (other parts from reference TRBV11-2 and TRBJ1-1): EAGVAQSPRYKIIEKRQSVAFWCNPISGHATLYWYQQILGQGPKLLIQFQNNGVVDDSQLPKDRFSAERLKGVDSTLKIQPAKLEDSAVYLCASSLDRAGWNTEAFFGQGTRLTVV.

This chain links TRBV5-8 with TRBJ2-1; the D call may be TRBD1 or TRBD2 (5 bases each). This CDR3 comprises 15 residues. CDR1 is SGHTS, CDR2 YDEGEE, per germline. V lost 4 bases and J 0 bases, leaving 11 bases between the germline ends. The CDR3 here is CASSPGRSSYNEQFF. DNA of the CDR3: TGTGCCAGCAGCCCGGGACGCAGCTCCTACAATGAGCAGTTCTTC.

The genes are TRBV28 and TRBJ2-2; 9 bases fit TRBD2. In germline, CDR1 is MDHEN, CDR2 SYDVKM. V lost 8 bases, J lost 1 base, and 2 bases stayed unmatched. The CDR3 loop spans 14 amino acids. The CDR3 reads CASWTSVNTGELFF. The CDR3 bases are TGTGCCAGCTGGACTAGCGTGAACACCGGGGAGCTGTTTTTT.

The chain combines TRBV6-5 with TRBJ1-5; 8 nucleotides match TRBD1. Germline assignment: CDR1 MNHEY and CDR2 SVGAGI. This CDR3 spans 14 amino acids. Germline trimming cut 5 bases from V and 7 bases from J; bases unmatched to any gene: 7. Written as DNA, the CDR3 is TGTGCCAGCAGTACAGGGGGGGCGCTCCAGCCCCAGCATTTT. Translated, it gives CASSTGGALQPQHF.

This clone was recorded once. The J gene is TRBJ2-7, the V gene TRBV28, with D possibly matching TRBD2 (5 bases). Germline CDR1 MDHEN, CDR2 SYDVKM. This CDR3 spans 15 amino acids. Trimming took off 6 bases at V and 1 base at J, with 16 bases between the two ends. The CDR3 bases are TGTGCCAGCAGCTCGCCGGGATACAATTCCTACGAGCAGTACTTC. Translation: CASSSPGYNSYEQYF.

This sequence joins TRBV6-6 and TRBJ2-7; tentative D call: TRBD2 (5 bases). Trimming cost V 0 bases and J 7 bases, with 13 bases left between them. The CDR3 runs 14 residues. CDR1 is MNHNY, CDR2 SVGAGI, per germline (reference sequence). The DNA for the CDR3 is TGTGCCAGCAGTTACTCGAACGGGCCGGGGGAGCAGTACTTC. It is translated as CASSYSNGPGEQYF.

This chain connects TRBV2 to TRBJ2-7; the match to TRBD2 covers 11 bases. CDR3 size: 15 residues. CDR1 SNHLY and CDR2 FYNNEI come from the germline V gene. V shed 2 bases and J 5 bases; nucleotides not matched to a gene: 5. CDR3 sequence: CASSELLAGVNEQYF. In DNA, the CDR3 is TGTGCCAGCAGTGAACTACTAGCGGGAGTGAACGAGCAGTACTTC.

The gene calls are TRBV27 and TRBJ1-2, with D uncertain. The V and J ends lost 0 bases and 2 bases respectively, with 10 bases between them. CDR1 and CDR2 from the germline V gene are MNHEY and SMNVEV (reference sequence). There are 15 residues in the CDR3. The CDR3 spells CASSLSGVRNYGYTF. CDR3 coding DNA: TGTGCCAGCAGTTTATCTGGCGTCCGGAACTATGGCTACACCTTC.

The genes are TRBV18 and TRBJ2-2; 8 bases match TRBD2. Per germline, CDR1 KGHSH and CDR2 LQKENI. The CDR3 spans 14 residues. V was pared by 3 bases and J by 5 bases, with 2 bases of the junction left unmatched. The CDR3 sequence: CASSPPGGTGELFF. CDR3 DNA sequence: TGTGCCAGCTCACCCCCGGGGGGGACCGGGGAGCTGTTTTTT.

This clone was detected only a few times. The rearrangement uses TRBV28 and TRBJ1-2; perhaps TRBD1 as D (6 bases). CDR1 MDHEN and CDR2 SYDVKM come from the germline V gene. The CDR3 is 13 amino acids. Trimming took 6 bases from V and 3 from J, leaving 11 bases between them. CDR3: CASSRGGHYGYTF. CDR3 nucleotide sequence: TGTGCCAGCAGCCGTGGGGGCCACTATGGCTACACCTTC.

The chain uses TRBV11-2 and TRBJ1-4; D remains unclear. The germline V gene has CDR1 SGHAT and CDR2 FQNNGV. This CDR3 has 14 amino acids. The ends were cut back, 6 bases at V and 3 bases at J, with 11 bases in the middle. The CDR3 region is CASRKGVANEKLFF. CDR3 DNA sequence: TGTGCCAGCAGAAAGGGTGTTGCTAATGAAAAACTGTTTTTT.

The chain uses TRBV7-9 and TRBJ2-1, with 9 bases fitting TRBD2. With 5 bases clipped from V and 8 bases from J, the junction kept 10 bases outside the gene matches. The CDR3 is made up of 15 amino acids. Germline CDR1 reads SEHNR; CDR2 reads FQNEAQ (reference sequence). The DNA of the CDR3 is TGTGCCAGCAGCGAGCGGGAGGCACTTACGGATGAGCAGTTCTTC. Translation: CASSEREALTDEQFF.